Reported below is one TCR beta chain. The repertoire was sequenced with immunoSEQ multiplex PCR; TCRdb's copy has only in-frame clones and lacks some. The repertoire holds over a million clones, approximately 68% seen once, with roughly 1.5% in the top ten. These data are taken from a study of shared clonotypes between healthy human individuals. CDR3 length equals 15 residues. From germline, CDR1 is SNHLY and CDR2 FYNNEI. The junction had 4 bases not matched to a gene; V was cut back by 5 bases and J by 2 bases. Material for sequencing was memory CD4+ T cells sorted from blood. Subset noted: CD45RA-negative fraction. J is TRBJ2-5 and V is TRBV2; 11 nucleotides match TRBD2. The receptor's source is a man in his late teens or twenties in good health. CDR3 bases: TGTGCCAGCAGTTATCTAGCGGGAGGACAAGAGACCCAGTACTTC. It encodes CASSYLAGGQETQYF. Together with reference TRBV2 and TRBJ2-5, the CDR3 gives the full variable domain: EPEVTQTPSHQVTQMGQEVILRCVPISNHLYFYWYRQILGQKVEFLVSFYNNEISEKSEIFDDQFSVERPDGSNFTLKIRSTKLEDSAMYFCASSYLAGGQETQYFGPGTRLLVL.